Below, one T cell receptor beta chain is given with its context. The source of the sample is a study of blood T cell repertoires in COVID-19. Study at large: Donors in the United States, Italy and Spain gave samples during acute or convalescent COVID-19.

Deletions cut 0 bases from V and 9 bases from J, with 9 bases between. Looked up from germline, CDR1 is SGHRS and CDR2 is YFSETQ. CDR3 length equals 12 residues. The protocol was immunoSEQ multiplex PCR, while the TCRdb copy is restricted to in-frame clones and leaves out a portion. This table holds about 85,000 clones, approximately 90% found once. The clonotype comes from a man aged 45 to 65 with acute or convalescent COVID-19. The specimen sequenced was peripheral blood. This chain uses TRBV5-1 with TRBJ1-1, with a possible D match to TRBD1 (5 bases). The chain's CDR3 is CASSLEAGQAFF. CDR3 coding DNA: TGCGCCAGCAGCTTGGAGGCAGGGCAAGCTTTCTTT.